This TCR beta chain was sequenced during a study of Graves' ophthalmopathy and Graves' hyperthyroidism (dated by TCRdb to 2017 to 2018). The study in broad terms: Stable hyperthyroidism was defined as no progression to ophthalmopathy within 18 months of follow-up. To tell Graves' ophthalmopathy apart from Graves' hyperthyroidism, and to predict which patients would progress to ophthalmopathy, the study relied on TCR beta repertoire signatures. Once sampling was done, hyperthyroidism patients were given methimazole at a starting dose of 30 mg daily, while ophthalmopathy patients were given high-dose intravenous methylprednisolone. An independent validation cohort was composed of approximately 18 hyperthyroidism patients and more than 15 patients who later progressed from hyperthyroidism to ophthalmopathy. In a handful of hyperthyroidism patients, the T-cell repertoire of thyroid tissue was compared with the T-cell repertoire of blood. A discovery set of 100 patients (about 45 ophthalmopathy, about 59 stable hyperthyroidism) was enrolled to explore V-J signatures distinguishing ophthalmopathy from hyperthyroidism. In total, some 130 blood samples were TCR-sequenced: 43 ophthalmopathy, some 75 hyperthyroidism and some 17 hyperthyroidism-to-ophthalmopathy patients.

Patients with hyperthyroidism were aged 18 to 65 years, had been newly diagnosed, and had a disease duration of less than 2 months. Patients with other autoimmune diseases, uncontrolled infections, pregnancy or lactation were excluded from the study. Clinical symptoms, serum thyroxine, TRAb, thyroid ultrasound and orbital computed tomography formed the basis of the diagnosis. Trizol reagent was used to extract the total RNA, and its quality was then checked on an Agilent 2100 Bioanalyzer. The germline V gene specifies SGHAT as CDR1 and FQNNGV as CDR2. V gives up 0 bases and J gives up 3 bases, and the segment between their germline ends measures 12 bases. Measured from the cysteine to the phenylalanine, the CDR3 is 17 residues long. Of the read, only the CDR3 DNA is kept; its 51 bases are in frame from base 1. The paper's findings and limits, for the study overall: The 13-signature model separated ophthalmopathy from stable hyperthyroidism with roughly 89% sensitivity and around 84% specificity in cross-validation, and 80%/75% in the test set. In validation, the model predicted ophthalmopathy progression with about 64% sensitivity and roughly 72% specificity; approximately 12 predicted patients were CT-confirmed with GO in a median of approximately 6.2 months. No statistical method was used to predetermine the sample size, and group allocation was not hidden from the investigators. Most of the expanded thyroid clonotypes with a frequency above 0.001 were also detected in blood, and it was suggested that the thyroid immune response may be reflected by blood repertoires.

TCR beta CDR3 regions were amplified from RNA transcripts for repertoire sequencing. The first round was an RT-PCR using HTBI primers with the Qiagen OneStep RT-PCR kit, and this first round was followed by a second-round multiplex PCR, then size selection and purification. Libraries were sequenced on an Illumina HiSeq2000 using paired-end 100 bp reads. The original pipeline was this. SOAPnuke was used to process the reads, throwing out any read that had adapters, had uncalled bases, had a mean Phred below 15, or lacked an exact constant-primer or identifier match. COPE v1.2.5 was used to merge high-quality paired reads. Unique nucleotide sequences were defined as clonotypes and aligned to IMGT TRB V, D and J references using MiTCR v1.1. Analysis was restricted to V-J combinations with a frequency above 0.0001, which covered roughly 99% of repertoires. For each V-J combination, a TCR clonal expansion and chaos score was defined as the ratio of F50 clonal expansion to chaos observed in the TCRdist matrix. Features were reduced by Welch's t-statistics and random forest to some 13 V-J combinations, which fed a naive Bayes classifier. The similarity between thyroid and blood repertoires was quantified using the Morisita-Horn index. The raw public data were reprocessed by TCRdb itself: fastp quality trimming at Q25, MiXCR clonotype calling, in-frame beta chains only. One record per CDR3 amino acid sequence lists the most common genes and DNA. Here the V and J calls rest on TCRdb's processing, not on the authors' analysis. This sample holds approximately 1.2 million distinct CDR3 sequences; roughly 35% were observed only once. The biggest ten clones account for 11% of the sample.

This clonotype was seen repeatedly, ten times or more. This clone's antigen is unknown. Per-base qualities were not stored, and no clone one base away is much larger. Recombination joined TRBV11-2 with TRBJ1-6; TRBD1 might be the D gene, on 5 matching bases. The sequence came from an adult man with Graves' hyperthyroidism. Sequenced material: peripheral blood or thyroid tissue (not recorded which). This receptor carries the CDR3 CASSLDRRRDYNSPLHF. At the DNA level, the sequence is TGTGCCAGCAGCTTAGATCGACGCAGGGACTATAATTCACCCCTCCACTTT.